The 30 T cell receptor beta chains in this list originate from one sample, sequenced in a study of T cells after yellow fever vaccination. Each CDR3 protein gets one entry after TCRdb re-called the 5' RACE reads with MiXCR. The sample has about 260,000 distinct CDR3 sequences, approximately 3.8% seen once. The source was PBMCs, collected 15 days after the yellow fever booster vaccination. These receptors were collected from a young man who received the YFV17D yellow fever vaccine.

Many counts were recorded for this clonotype. The rearrangement uses TRBV20-1 and TRBJ2-3; 8 bases are shared with TRBD2. The CDR3 covers 14 residues. Germline values: CDR1 DFQATT, CDR2 SNEGSKA (reference sequence). Germline trimming cut 4 bases from V and 2 bases from J; bases unmatched to any gene: 5. The CDR3 sequence is CSATKAGATDTQYF. In nucleotides, the CDR3 is TGCAGTGCTACAAAAGCGGGGGCCACAGATACGCAGTATTTT.

Many counts were recorded for this clonotype. The chain combines TRBV5-1 with TRBJ2-1; tentative D call: TRBD1 (5 bases). The V end lost 5 bases, the J end lost 6 bases, and 12 bases lay between the germline ends. Germline CDR1 is SGHRS and CDR2 is YFSETQ. The CDR3 loop spans 13 amino acids. The CDR3 sequence is CASSPDRRNEQFF. The DNA of the CDR3 is TGCGCCAGCAGTCCCGACAGACGCAATGAGCAGTTCTTC.

This clonotype was counted a single time. The chain employs TRBV11-1 and TRBJ2-1, with 9 bases matching TRBD2. There are 15 residues in the CDR3. The germline CDR1 and CDR2 sequences are SGHAT and FQDESV (reference sequence). Unmatched junction bases numbered 2, after V lost 5 bases and J lost 0 bases. This chain's CDR3 is CASSQTSGSYNEQFF. As DNA, the CDR3 is TGTGCCAGCAGCCAGACTAGCGGCTCCTACAATGAGCAGTTCTTC. Filled out from reference TRBV11-1 and TRBJ2-1, the complete variable domain reads EAEVAQSPRYKITEKSQAVAFWCDPISGHATLYWYRQILGQGPELLVQFQDESVVDDSQLPKDRFSAERLKGVDSTLKIQPAELGDSAMYLCASSQTSGSYNEQFFGPGTRLTVL.

This clonotype has ten or more counts. The genes are TRBV7-9 and TRBJ2-6, with D hard to call. Trimming shortened V by 2 bases and J by 0 bases, and 5 bases separated the two germline ends. The germline V gene has CDR1 SEHNR and CDR2 FQNEAQ (reference sequence). The CDR3 loop spans 15 amino acids. The chain's CDR3 is CASSLHHSGANVLTF. The CDR3 DNA follows: TGTGCCAGCAGCTTACACCACTCTGGGGCCAACGTCCTGACTTTC. The full variable domain, with the rest looked up from reference TRBV7-9 and TRBJ2-6, is DTGVSQNPRHKITKRGQNVTFRCDPISEHNRLYWYRQTLGQGPEFLTYFQNEAQLEKSRLLSDRFSAERPKGSFSTLEIQRTEQGDSAMYLCASSLHHSGANVLTFGAGSRLTVL.

This clonotype has at least ten counts. CDR3 in DNA: TGCGCCAGCAGCCACACAGGGTTTGAAAATTCACCCCTCCACTTT. Translated: CASSHTGFENSPLHF. V gene TRBV5-1 combines with J gene TRBJ1-6; D is perhaps TRBD1 (6 bases). The CDR3 length is 15 residues. Deletions cut 4 bases from V and 7 bases from J, with 15 bases between. Germline CDR1 SGHRS, CDR2 YFSETQ.

This clonotype was detected many times. This rearrangement joins TRBV7-9 to TRBJ2-3; no reliable D call. Trimming stripped 1 base from V and 4 bases from J, with 12 bases between. The CDR3 extends over 15 amino acids. CDR1 is SEHNR, CDR2 FQNEAQ, per germline (reference sequence). CDR3 region: CASSLVLVAPDTQYF. CDR3 nucleotide sequence: TGTGCCAGCAGCTTAGTTTTGGTTGCGCCAGATACGCAGTATTTT. The full variable domain, in which reference TRBV7-9 and TRBJ2-3 provide the parts outside the CDR3, is DTGVSQNPRHKITKRGQNVTFRCDPISEHNRLYWYRQTLGQGPEFLTYFQNEAQLEKSRLLSDRFSAERPKGSFSTLEIQRTEQGDSAMYLCASSLVLVAPDTQYFGPGTRLTVL.

This clonotype was seen only a few times. V gene TRBV6-1 combines with J gene TRBJ1-5; possibly TRBD1 for D (5 bases). Germline CDR1 is MNHNS and CDR2 is SASEGT. This CDR3 comprises 15 residues. The V gene lost 0 bases and the J gene lost 4 bases, with 10 bases spanning the gap. The CDR3 DNA reads TGTGCCAGCAGTGAAGCGCCGCAGGGAAATCAGCCCCAGCATTTT. It codes for CASSEAPQGNQPQHF.

This clonotype was recorded at least ten times. The V gene is TRBV5-1, the J gene TRBJ2-2; maybe TRBD2 (5 bases). The CDR3 consists of 15 residues. Germline CDR1 reads SGHRS; CDR2 reads YFSETQ. V shed 4 bases and J shed 0 bases, with 10 bases lying between them. CDR3 amino acids: CASSAGPANTGELFF. The CDR3, as DNA: TGCGCCAGCAGCGCGGGTCCAGCGAACACCGGGGAGCTGTTTTTT.

The sample holds a few counts of this clonotype. J is TRBJ1-6 and V is TRBV5-1; TRBD1 matches 7 bases. The CDR3 loop spans 13 amino acids. Germline V lookup: CDR1 SGHRS, CDR2 YFSETQ. V shed 5 bases, J shed 13 bases, and the junction held 9 bases outside the gene matches. The CDR3 here is CASRDRAPWPLHF. The CDR3 DNA sequence: TGCGCCAGCAGAGACAGGGCGCCCTGGCCCCTCCACTTT.

This clonotype came up many times. This chain links TRBV4-2 with TRBJ2-1, with 10 positions matching TRBD2. This CDR3 region has 16 residues. CDR1 and CDR2 (germline): LGHNA, YNFKEQ. With 0 bases clipped from V and 8 bases from J, the junction kept 7 bases outside the gene matches. CDR3 residues: CASSQEVAGGYDEQFF. Written as DNA, the CDR3 is TGTGCCAGCAGCCAAGAAGTAGCGGGGGGTTACGATGAGCAGTTCTTC.

Ten or more counts support this clonotype. V is TRBV7-9 and J is TRBJ1-2; D ambiguous. This CDR3 region has 14 residues. V was clipped by 5 bases and J by 2 bases, with 12 bases between them. Germline V gene data show CDR1 as SEHNR and CDR2 as FQNEAQ (reference sequence). This CDR3 reads CASSQSTLNYGYTF. In DNA, the CDR3 is TGTGCCAGCAGCCAATCCACTCTAAACTATGGCTACACCTTC.

This clonotype was observed many times. The DNA for the CDR3 is TGTGCCAGCAGCCTTGCTTTGCCGGGCTCCTACAATGAGCAGTTCTTC. Protein: CASSLALPGSYNEQFF. The chain couples TRBV3-1 to TRBJ2-1, with D unclear. Trimming left V 4 bases short and J 0 bases short, with 13 bases between. From germline, CDR1 is LGHDT and CDR2 YNNKEL (reference sequence). CDR3 length: 16 residues.

The table lists this clonotype with many counts. This rearrangement joins TRBV7-3 to TRBJ1-2; the D gene is possibly TRBD1 (5 bases). This CDR3 spans 15 amino acids. Per the germline V gene, CDR1 is SGHTA and CDR2 is FQGTGA. Trimming took 3 bases from V and 0 from J, leaving 11 bases between them. CDR3 DNA: TGTGCCAGCAGCTTGGGGCCAGACTCTAACTATGGCTACACCTTC. It yields the protein CASSLGPDSNYGYTF. Full variable domain (rest looked up from reference TRBV7-3 and TRBJ1-2): GAGVSQTPSNKVTEKGKYVELRCDPISGHTALYWYRQSLGQGPEFLIYFQGTGAADDSGLPNDRFFAVRPEGSVSTLKIQRTERGDSAVYLCASSLGPDSNYGYTFGSGTRLTVV.

This clonotype occurred many times. V gene TRBV7-9 combines with J gene TRBJ2-1, with TRBD2 identical over 13 bases. This CDR3 contains 18 residues. The germline V gene has CDR1 SEHNR and CDR2 FQNEAQ (reference sequence). With V trimmed by 5 bases and J by 2 bases, 9 bases remained unmatched. The CDR3 reads CASSAPFGTSGTYNEQFF. CDR3 in DNA: TGTGCCAGCAGCGCACCTTTCGGGACTAGCGGGACCTACAATGAGCAGTTCTTC.

This clonotype has ten or more counts. V is TRBV5-1 and J is TRBJ2-1, with D tentatively TRBD1 or TRBD2 (7 bases each). Germline V gives CDR1 SGHRS, CDR2 YFSETQ. V lost 5 bases, J lost 7 bases, and 19 bases lay in between. CDR3 length equals 15 residues. The CDR3 sequence is CASRRGLAVWNEQFF. The CDR3 DNA is TGCGCCAGCAGGAGGGGGCTAGCGGTTTGGAATGAGCAGTTCTTC. Full variable domain (remainder filled in from reference TRBV5-1 and TRBJ2-1): KAGVTQTPRYLIKTRGQQVTLSCSPISGHRSVSWYQQTPGQGLQFLFEYFSETQRNKGNFPGRFSGRQFSNSRSEMNVSTLELGDSALYLCASRRGLAVWNEQFFGPGTRLTVL.

In this sample, this clonotype turned up many times. CDR3 loop: CASSLEALTINQPQHF. The CDR3 nucleotides are TGTGCCAGCAGCTTAGAGGCCCTGACTATTAATCAGCCCCAGCATTTT. The chain combines TRBV7-8 with TRBJ1-5; unclear D gene. V was shortened by 1 base and J by 4 bases, with 14 bases between the two germline ends. There are 16 residues in the CDR3. Germline V CDR1 and CDR2: SGHVS, FQNEAQ.

This clonotype was counted ten times or more. The V call is TRBV5-1, the J call TRBJ2-5, with D possibly TRBD2 on 6 matching bases. The V end was cut by 4 bases, the J end by 2 bases, with 18 bases between. CDR3 length equals 16 residues. Germline lookup yields CDR1 SGHRS and CDR2 YFSETQ. CDR3 region: CASSAGPTVGQETQYF. Written as DNA, the CDR3 is TGCGCCAGCAGCGCGGGACCTACGGTGGGGCAAGAGACCCAGTACTTC.

This clonotype was counted ten times or more. V usage is TRBV6-2 or TRBV6-3 and J usage is TRBJ2-1, with no clear D. The CDR3 runs 14 residues. Per germline, CDR1 MNHEY and CDR2 SVGEGT. Trimming cost V 4 bases and J 4 bases, with 11 bases left between them. The CDR3 is CASSWLAGYNEQFF. CDR3 in DNA: TGTGCCAGCAGTTGGCTGGCCGGGTACAATGAGCAGTTCTTC.

This clonotype was counted ten times or more. This chain links TRBV12-3 or TRBV12-4 with TRBJ2-7, with D unresolved. The CDR3 contains 14 residues. Trimming pared 3 bases from V and 3 bases from J, leaving 12 bases between. The CDR3: CASSFSGTYYEQYF. CDR3 sequence (DNA): TGTGCCAGCAGTTTTTCGGGTACCTACTACGAGCAGTACTTC.

Ten or more counts support this clonotype. This chain uses TRBV6-2 or TRBV6-3 with TRBJ1-5; D is uncertain. This CDR3 has 17 residues. Trimming stripped 5 bases from V and 1 base from J, with 18 bases between. Germline lookup yields CDR1 MNHEY and CDR2 SVGEGT. The CDR3 region has the DNA TGTGCCAGCAGTCATAATCACCCGTTTGCGAGCAATCAGCCCCAGCATTTT. The encoded protein is CASSHNHPFASNQPQHF.

This clonotype was picked up many times. The genes are TRBV7-9 and TRBJ1-4; D possibly corresponds to TRBD1 (5 bases). V was shortened by 0 bases and J by 8 bases, with 22 bases between the two germline ends. The CDR3 length is 18 residues. Germline V gives CDR1 SEHNR, CDR2 FQNEAQ (reference sequence). DNA of the CDR3: TGTGCCAGCAGCTTAGCGTCGATTAGACAGCTGACGAAGGAAAAACTGTTTTTT. This translates into CASSLASIRQLTKEKLFF.

This clonotype appeared a few times. This chain links TRBV5-4 with TRBJ1-2; D is unclear. V lost 1 base to trimming and J lost 4 bases, with 11 bases between them. The CDR3 is 14 residues long. CDR1 is SGHNT and CDR2 is YYREEE in the germline V gene (reference sequence). The CDR3 DNA is TGTGCCAGCAGCTTGATTAACAGTATCTATGGCTACACCTTC. This sequence encodes CASSLINSIYGYTF.

This clonotype was observed many times. The chain recombines TRBV29-1 with TRBJ2-5; TRBD2 matches 11 bases. V gave up 1 base and J gave up 5 bases; unmatched junction bases: 3. This CDR3 has 14 amino acids. CDR1 and CDR2 (germline): SQVTM, ANQGSEA. The CDR3 loop is CSVEVTSGGETQYF. The CDR3 DNA reads TGCAGCGTTGAAGTCACTAGCGGGGGTGAGACCCAGTACTTC.

This clonotype has ten or more counts. V is TRBV7-2 and J is TRBJ2-5, with D hard to call. The CDR3 is 15 amino acids. The V gene's germline CDR1 is SGHTA and CDR2 FQGNSA. Deletions cut 0 bases from V and 3 bases from J, with 11 bases between. In DNA, the CDR3 is TGTGCCAGCAGCTTAGCGGCTAGTGAAGAAGAGACCCAGTACTTC. Translation gives CASSLAASEEETQYF.

This clonotype was observed at least ten times. The rearrangement joins TRBV29-1 to TRBJ1-1, with 10 positions matching TRBD1. The CDR3 consists of 14 residues. Trimming removed 4 bases from V and 10 bases from J; junction bases left unmatched: 12. The germline V gene encodes CDR1 SQVTM and CDR2 ANQGSEA. The DNA for the CDR3 is TGCAGCGTTGTCGGGACAGGGGTAATCTTACGAGCTTTCTTT. Amino acids: CSVVGTGVILRAFF.

This clonotype was observed at least ten times. The chain couples TRBV29-1 to TRBJ2-5; 8 bases fit TRBD2. The V segment lost 7 bases and the J segment 5 bases; nucleotides outside the gene matches: 6. Germline V gene lookup returns CDR1 SQVTM and CDR2 ANQGSEA. The CDR3 runs 12 residues. The CDR3, as DNA: TGCAGCGCCGGACTAGCCCGGGAGACCCAGTACTTC. The encoded protein is CSAGLARETQYF.

This clonotype was observed at least ten times. In DNA form, the CDR3 reads TGCAGCGTACGGGCGGGGGCAGAAAATGAAAAACTGTTTTTT. Residues: CSVRAGAENEKLFF. The rearrangement joins TRBV29-1 to TRBJ1-4; D might be TRBD1 (6 bases). This CDR3 is built from 14 residues. V dropped 6 bases and J dropped 5 bases, with 16 bases sitting between them. CDR1 is SQVTM, CDR2 ANQGSEA, per germline.

For this clonotype: A single base separates this from a much larger clone, so it may be a read error. The V call is TRBV12-3 or TRBV12-4, the J call TRBJ2-7, with D possibly being TRBD2 (5 bases). The CDR3 has 12 residues. The CDR3 DNA is TGTTCCAGCGGCAATATGCCCCGCGAGCAGTACTTC. Amino acids: CSSGNMPREQYF.

Ten or more counts support this clonotype. The chain combines TRBV5-1 with TRBJ2-3, with 8 bases aligning to TRBD2. With 4 bases clipped from V and 6 bases from J, the junction kept 16 bases outside the gene matches. The CDR3 contains 17 residues. Germline V lookup: CDR1 SGHRS, CDR2 YFSETQ. CDR3 nucleotide sequence: TGCGCCAGCAGCCGCAACTTAGCGGGGCAGGTTCGGGATACGCAGTATTTT. Amino acid sequence: CASSRNLAGQVRDTQYF.

This clonotype was seen ten or more times. This chain joins TRBV27 and TRBJ1-6, with D unclear. This CDR3 is built from 13 residues. Trimming pared 5 bases from V and 14 bases from J, leaving 16 bases between. Germline V gene sequence: CDR1 MNHEY, CDR2 SMNVEV (reference sequence). The CDR3 protein is CASSEQNPNTLHF. The CDR3 nucleotides are TGTGCCAGCAGTGAACAGAACCCGAACACCCTCCACTTT.